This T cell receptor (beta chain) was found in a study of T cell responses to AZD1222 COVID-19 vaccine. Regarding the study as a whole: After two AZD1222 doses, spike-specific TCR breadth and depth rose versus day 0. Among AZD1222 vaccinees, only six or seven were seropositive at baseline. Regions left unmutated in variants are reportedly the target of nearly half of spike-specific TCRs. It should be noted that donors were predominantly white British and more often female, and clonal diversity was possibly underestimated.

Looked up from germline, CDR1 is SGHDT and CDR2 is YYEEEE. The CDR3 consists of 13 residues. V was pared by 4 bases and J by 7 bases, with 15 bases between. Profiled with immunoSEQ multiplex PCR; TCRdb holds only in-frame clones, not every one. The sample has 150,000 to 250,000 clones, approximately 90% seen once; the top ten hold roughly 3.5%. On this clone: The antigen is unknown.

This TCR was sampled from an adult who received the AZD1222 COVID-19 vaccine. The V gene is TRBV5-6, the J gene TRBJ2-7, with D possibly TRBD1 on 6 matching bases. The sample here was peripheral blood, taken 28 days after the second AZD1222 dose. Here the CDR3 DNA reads TGTGCCAGCAGCCAGAACAGGGCTGGGGAGCAGTACTTC. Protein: CASSQNRAGEQYF.